This TCR beta chain came from a study of shared T cell receptors in the human thymus. This table comes from immunoSEQ multiplex PCR, and its TCRdb copy is limited to in-frame clones, with some not included. This sample has roughly 500,000 clones, with around 82% found just once. The V end lost 4 bases, the J end lost 7 bases, and 5 bases lay between the germline ends. The CDR3 has 9 amino acids. The germline gives CDR1 DFQATT, CDR2 SNEGSKA (reference sequence). These data were likewise used in another study, on human thymus T cells. That study reports: In corrective heart surgery, resections were taken, and these provided the thymus tissue. Blood and thymic repertoires both appeared biased in V and J gene usage.

Sequencing input: thymocytes. The receptor comes from a boy younger than two with a congenital heart defect. This chain links TRBV20-1 with TRBJ2-7; D is ambiguous. DNA of the CDR3: TGCAGTGCTACCAATGAGCAGTACTTC. It specifies CSATNEQYF.